Listed below are T cell receptor beta chains from one sample, sequenced in a study of cytomegalovirus exposure and HLA in healthy donors. The method was immunoSEQ multiplex PCR; TCRdb's version includes in-frame clones alone and lacks a portion of them. The sample has approximately 97,000 clones, approximately 87% seen once. The sequenced sample was PBMCs. These receptors all come from a man in his forties or fifties in good health and CMV-seronegative. Each CDR3 is given with its conserved first and last residue. The D gene is left open where the match is weak. Clone sizes are given selectively: once, few, many, or a class where the clone is expanded.

CDR3 DNA,CDR3 protein,J gene,D gene,V gene,clone size
TGCGCCAGCAGCCTCCCCGGAGGGGCCATGAGTGGCTACACCTTC,CASSLPGGAMSGYTF,TRBJ1-2,NA,TRBV4-1,NA
TGTGCCAGCAGCTTGGGGCAGAACTATGGCTACACCTTC,CASSLGQNYGYTF,TRBJ1-2,NA,TRBV5-4,NA
TGTGCCAGCAGCGTAGAACCCCGACAGGGGGCCAACTATGGCTACACCTTC,CASSVEPRQGANYGYTF,TRBJ1-2,TRBD1,TRBV9,NA
TGTTCCAGCAGCCCCCCGGCAGGGGCCTACGAGCAGTACTTC,CSSSPPAGAYEQYF,TRBJ2-7,NA,TRBV7-9,few
TGTGCCAGCAGCCAGCACAGGGGGCTAGGTTATGGCTACACCTTC,CASSQHRGLGYGYTF,TRBJ1-2,TRBD1,TRBV4-2,NA
TGTGCCAGCAGTCATAGGGACAGGTTGCGCTACACCTTC,CASSHRDRLRYTF,TRBJ1-2,TRBD1,TRBV6-5,once
TGTGCCTGGAGTCGAGGCGGGACAGGGGGCTATGGCTACACCTTC,CAWSRGGTGGYGYTF,TRBJ1-2,TRBD1,TRBV30,NA
TGTGCCAGCAGCCCCGGACAGGGCGAGACCCAGTACTTC,CASSPGQGETQYF,TRBJ2-5,TRBD1,TRBV7-3,NA
TGTGCCAGCAGCTTGGCGGGACTAGCGGGGGGGGAAAACAATGAGCAGTTCTTC,CASSLAGLAGGENNEQFF,TRBJ2-1,TRBD2,TRBV5-6,NA
TGTGCCAGCAGTTGGGGGGGAGATACGCAGTATTTT,CASSWGGDTQYF,TRBJ2-3,TRBD2,TRBV2,NA
TGTGCCAGCAGCCCAGTCCCCATTTTCAGGGGGCTCGAGCAGTACTTC,CASSPVPIFRGLEQYF,TRBJ2-7,TRBD1,TRBV7-6,NA
TGTGCCAGCAGCGCGAAAAACCGGGACAGGGTAAAATCTGTCGGGTTACCCCTCCACTTT,CASSAKNRDRVKSVGLPLHF,TRBJ1-6,TRBD1,TRBV7-8,NA
TGCGCCAGCAGCCATCTAGCGACTAGCACAGATACGCAGTATTTT,CASSHLATSTDTQYF,TRBJ2-3,NA,TRBV4-1,few
TGTGCCAGCAGCCAGTTCCAGGGTTACAATGAGCAGTTCTTC,CASSQFQGYNEQFF,TRBJ2-1,NA,TRBV14,NA
TGTGCCAGCAGCCCGGGACAGGGGCCGGGCTACACCTTC,CASSPGQGPGYTF,TRBJ1-2,TRBD1,TRBV7-9,NA
TGCGCCAGCAGCCCGGGTTGGGAGGCGGCGGGTGAAAAACTGTTTTTT,CASSPGWEAAGEKLFF,TRBJ1-4,NA,TRBV5-1,NA
TGCGCCAGCAGCCTTACGAAGCGACGTCTTTCGGGGGAAAAACTGTTTTTT,CASSLTKRRLSGEKLFF,TRBJ1-4,NA,TRBV4-1,NA
TGTGCCAGCAGTTTCTCTGGACTAAGGTCGGCGCAGTTCTTC,CASSFSGLRSAQFF,TRBJ2-1,NA,TRBV27,NA
TGTGCCAGCAGCCCCAGGGAGGGGTATGGCTACACCTTC,CASSPREGYGYTF,TRBJ1-2,NA,TRBV7-9,NA
TGTGCCAGCAGCTTAGGCCCCAGGGGGGTCGGCTACACCTTC,CASSLGPRGVGYTF,TRBJ1-2,TRBD1,TRBV7-2,NA
TGTGCCAGCGTGTACTCTGGGGCCAACGTCCTGACTTTC,CASVYSGANVLTF,TRBJ2-6,NA,TRBV2,NA
TGTGCCAGCAGCGCCCGAGGACACCCCCAAGAGACCCAGTACTTC,CASSARGHPQETQYF,TRBJ2-5,NA,TRBV9,NA
TGTGCCAGTAGTAAGGGACAGTTAGAGTTAGGGACCCAGTACTTC,CASSKGQLELGTQYF,TRBJ2-5,TRBD1,TRBV19,NA
TGCGCCAGCAGCCAACAGGGCTCTGAAGCTTTCTTT,CASSQQGSEAFF,TRBJ1-1,NA,TRBV5-1,NA
TGTGCCAGCAGTTTGGGCAAATACTACGAGCAGTACTTC,CASSLGKYYEQYF,TRBJ2-7,NA,TRBV27,NA
TGCGCCAGCAGTCTCTCACCTAGACAGGCTAACTATGGCTACACCTTC,CASSLSPRQANYGYTF,TRBJ1-2,NA,TRBV5-1,NA
TGTGCCAGCAGCGCTTCAGGGTACACTGAAGCTTTCTTT,CASSASGYTEAFF,TRBJ1-1,NA,TRBV11-3,NA
TGCGCCAGCAGCCGGGGACCGCTAGCGGGGGGCTACGAGCAGTACTTC,CASSRGPLAGGYEQYF,TRBJ2-7,TRBD2,TRBV4-3,NA
TGTGCCAGCAGCTTAGCGGGACAGGCTGCTGGAAACACCATATATTTT,CASSLAGQAAGNTIYF,TRBJ1-3,TRBD1,TRBV5-5,NA